This T cell receptor (beta chain) was sequenced during a study of T cell repertoires in ileal Crohn's disease. Study details: Patients had a median approximately 7.2-year disease duration, and about 36% were active smokers. From the surgical specimen's inflamed ileum, biopsies were taken as M0.

Some clones are missing from TCRdb's copy, which holds only in-frame ones; the method was immunoSEQ multiplex PCR. This sample yields about 18,000 clones, of which 76% are seen a single time; around 3.9% belongs to the top ten. The CDR3 totals 14 residues. The germline gives CDR1 WSHSY, CDR2 SAAADI. Trimming took off 3 bases at V and 7 bases at J, with 12 bases between the two ends. The time point denotes: inflamed ileum from the surgical specimen. Included were adult ileal or ileocolonic Crohn's patients indicated for ileocolonic resection. This chain links TRBV10-2 with TRBJ1-4, with a tentative D call TRBD1 (5 bases). The sequence was collected from an adult with Crohn's disease. Sequences were obtained from ileal tissue. The CDR3 coding sequence is TGCGCCAGCAGTGAACGCAGGGATAGTGAAAAACTGTTTTTT. This sequence encodes CASSERRDSEKLFF.